The sequence of this T cell receptor beta chain was determined in a study of T cell responses to AZD1222 COVID-19 vaccine (dated by TCRdb to 2020 to 2022). With respect to the entire study: TCR sequencing covered over 230 trial participants: about 210 given two doses of AZD1222 and 26 given two doses of MenACWY control vaccine. Trial participants were enrolled into age subgroups of 18-55, 56-69 and 70-plus years, which contained roughly 140, 27 and 60 TCR-sequenced participants, respectively. Summary of the overall study and its limitations: Because no samples from the day 14 peak response were available, repertoires could be characterized only after the peak T cell response. The vaccine-associated CD4 TCRs covered the entire spike protein, and the dominant responses fell in regions 160-218 and 743-854. Most participants were white British and females outnumbered males, and the authors suggested that clonal diversity may have been underestimated. Nearly half of unique spike-specific TCRs reportedly recognized epitopes outside regions mutated in the B.1.351 and B.1.1.7 variants. In the small 56-69-year group, the increase in depth fell short of significance, most likely because of low power. Spike-specific TCR breadth and depth rose significantly after two AZD1222 doses compared with day 0 and with MenACWY recipients. Conclusions about previously exposed vaccinees were limited because only 5 or 6 AZD1222 recipients were SARS-CoV-2 seropositive at baseline.

As to this clone: Its specific antigen is unknown. Per-base qualities were not stored, and no clone one base away is much larger.

The CDR3 regions of human TCRbeta chains were subjected to immunosequencing. As for the original processing: Repertoire TCRs were checked for matches against a reference library of SARS-CoV-2-specific TCRs that had been generated using the MIRA antigen-specificity platform. Breadth meant the fraction of unique TCRs that were SARS-CoV-2-associated, whereas depth meant the fraction of total T cells that were SARS-CoV-2-associated. Each spike-specific TCR was assigned to its reactive spike region and to a CD4 or CD8 class using the MIRA data. Log10-transformed breadth and depth values were compared by one-way ANOVA with Sidak's multiple comparisons tests. TCRdb retrieved this table from immuneACCESS and kept in-frame rearrangements only. Not all clones are present; in checked studies, unresolved V genes account for under half, and no reason is known for the remainder. The V and J calls and clone size come from that table; D and trimming were worked out from the DNA. The sample includes approximately 140,000 clones, with roughly 90% observed a single time. The top ten hold 1.6% of the sample.

Per the publication, the time point label means: about 28 days (+/-7) after the second vaccine dose. AZD1222 recipients whose second dose came at about 4 weeks and those whose second dose came at about 12 weeks were combined into one group, since spike-specific TCR depth and breadth did not differ between the two schedules. Samples from vaccinated people were obtained from the UK trials COV001 and COV002, which included a single-blind randomized controlled phase 2/3 trial of AZD1222 (ChAdOx1 nCoV-19) in healthy adults. For TCRbeta chain sequencing, PBMC samples were collected from trial participants at day 0 and at day 28 after the second dose. Looking up the germline V gene (reference sequence) yields CDR1 LNHDA and CDR2 SQIVND. The CDR3 contains 16 residues, cysteine and phenylalanine counted. The retained sequence is limited to the CDR3, 48 bases, with the frame set at the first base. V gives up 6 bases and J gives up 0 bases, and the segment between their germline ends measures 14 bases.

Sequenced material: peripheral blood, taken 28 days after the second AZD1222 dose. The chain employs TRBV19 and TRBJ1-4; no D gene call is confident. The TCR originated in an adult who received the AZD1222 COVID-19 vaccine. The CDR3 region: CASSFTVKPTNEKLFF. The bases are TGTGCCAGTAGCTTCACAGTCAAACCAACTAATGAAAAACTGTTTTTT.